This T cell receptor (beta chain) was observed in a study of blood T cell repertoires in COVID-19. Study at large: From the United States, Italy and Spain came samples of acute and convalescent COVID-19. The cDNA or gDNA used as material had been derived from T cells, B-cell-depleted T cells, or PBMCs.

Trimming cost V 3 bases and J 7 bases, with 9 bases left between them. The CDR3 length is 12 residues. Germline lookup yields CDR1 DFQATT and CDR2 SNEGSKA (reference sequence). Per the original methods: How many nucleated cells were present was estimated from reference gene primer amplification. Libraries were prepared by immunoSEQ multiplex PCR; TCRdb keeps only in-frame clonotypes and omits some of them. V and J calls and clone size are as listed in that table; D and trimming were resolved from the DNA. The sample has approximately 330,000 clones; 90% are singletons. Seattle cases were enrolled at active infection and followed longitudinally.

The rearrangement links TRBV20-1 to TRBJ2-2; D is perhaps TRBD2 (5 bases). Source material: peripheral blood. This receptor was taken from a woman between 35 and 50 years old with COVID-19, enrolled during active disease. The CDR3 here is CSASMRDGELFF. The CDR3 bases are TGCAGTGCTAGTATGAGGGACGGGGAGCTGTTTTTT.